This T cell receptor (beta chain) was found in a study of blood T cell repertoires in COVID-19. For the study at large: Sites in the United States, Italy and Spain provided acute and convalescent COVID-19 samples.

J was trimmed by 7 bases and V by 2 bases; bases with no gene match: 3. Germline assignment: CDR1 MNHEY and CDR2 SMNVEV (reference sequence). There are 15 residues in the CDR3. Under the authors' procedure: Researchers report that nucleated cell counts were estimated from reference gene primer amplification. Assay used: immunoSEQ multiplex PCR; TCRdb lists only in-frame clones, some missing. For V, J and clone size, that table is used; D and trimming come from the DNA. The repertoire consists of more than 95,000 clones, with roughly three quarters occurring once and the leading ten covering 30% to 45%.

Specimen: peripheral blood. The clonotype was recovered from a man aged 35 to 55 with active or convalescent COVID-19. This sequence joins TRBV27 and TRBJ2-1, with 12 bases lining up with TRBD2. The CDR3: CASSLGTSGLNEQFF. CDR3 bases: TGTGCCAGCAGTTTAGGGACTAGCGGGTTAAATGAGCAGTTCTTC.